One sample yielded the 24 T cell receptor beta chains listed below, sequenced in a study of CD8 T cells in ankylosing spondylitis. Findings and limits, study-wide: A TCR beta motif of several highly homologous variants seemed to mark ankylosing spondylitis blood.

TCRdb called the 5' RACE reads again in MiXCR, with one record for every CDR3 protein. Among about 540,000 distinct CDR3 sequences listed, about 13% were seen once. Their specific antigens are unknown. The material sequenced was blood, either unsorted or a sorted T cell fraction (not recorded which). Receptors were obtained from a male donor with ankylosing spondylitis.

This clonotype showed up just a few times. This sequence joins TRBV20-1 and TRBJ2-1, with 10 bases lining up with TRBD2. This CDR3 is built from 16 residues. The ends lost 3 bases at V and 4 bases at J; junction bases unmatched: 9. The germline V gene has CDR1 DFQATT and CDR2 SNEGSKA (reference sequence). The CDR3 spells CSARLFGLAAYNEQFF. DNA of the CDR3: TGCAGTGCTAGGCTATTCGGACTAGCGGCTTACAATGAGCAGTTCTTC.

This clonotype was detected ten times or more. The V call is TRBV5-1, the J call TRBJ2-7, with TRBD1 matching over 9 bases. Unmatched junction bases numbered 20, after V lost 4 bases and J lost 6 bases. This CDR3 spans 18 amino acids. Looked up from germline, CDR1 is SGHRS and CDR2 is YFSETQ. The CDR3 sequence is CASSGGDRAGGDPGEQYF. CDR3 in DNA: TGCGCCAGCAGCGGAGGGGACAGGGCAGGTGGTGATCCAGGCGAGCAGTACTTC.

This clonotype was counted many times. The V gene is TRBV12-3 or TRBV12-4, the J gene TRBJ2-3, with 12 nucleotides matching TRBD2. V shed 6 bases and J 5 bases; nucleotides not matched to a gene: 21. The CDR3 contains 20 residues. The CDR3 bases are TGTGCCAGCAGCTTCCCCGGAGGGCTAGCGGGAGGGCCAGGGGGAGATACGCAGTATTTT. It encodes CASSFPGGLAGGPGGDTQYF.

This clonotype was seen a handful of times. The chain has TRBV18 and TRBJ2-7; D is tentatively TRBD1 or TRBD2 (6 bases each). The ends were cut back, 0 bases at V and 1 base at J, with 10 bases in the middle. The CDR3 runs 15 residues. The germline gives CDR1 KGHSH, CDR2 LQKENI. In DNA form, the CDR3 reads TGTGCCAGCTCACCACCGGAGGGGGGATCCTACGAGCAGTACTTC. It encodes CASSPPEGGSYEQYF.

This clonotype has just a few counts. The chain employs TRBV5-1 and TRBJ1-1, with 7 bases lining up with TRBD1. Germline values: CDR1 SGHRS, CDR2 YFSETQ. This CDR3 spans 16 amino acids. The trim removed 2 bases at V and 1 base at J, leaving 8 bases unmatched. CDR3 nucleotides: TGCGCCAGCAGCTTTCGACAGGGTGTGGGGAACACTGAAGCTTTCTTT. This sequence encodes CASSFRQGVGNTEAFF.

In this sample, this clonotype turned up a few times. The chain has TRBV3-1 and TRBJ2-7; D ambiguous. The germline CDR1 and CDR2 sequences are LGHDT and YNNKEL (reference sequence). This CDR3 is 13 amino acids long. The germline V and J ends were trimmed by 0 bases and 2 bases, with 5 bases remaining between them. Here the CDR3 DNA reads TGTGCCAGCAGCCAAGATCGGCCCTACGAGCAGTACGTC. Amino acid sequence: CASSQDRPYEQYV.

Only a few counts were recorded for this clonotype. This rearrangement joins TRBV7-9 to TRBJ1-1, with D hard to call. The CDR3 sequence is 12 residues long. Trimming took 5 bases from V and 5 from J, leaving 9 bases between them. CDR1 SEHNR and CDR2 FQNEAQ come from the germline V gene (reference sequence). The DNA for the CDR3 is TGTGCCAGCAGCGAACAAGCAACTGAAGCTTTCTTT. This sequence encodes CASSEQATEAFF.

The DNA for the CDR3 is TGCAGTGCTGGACGGGAGGGGAATTCACCCCTCCACTTT. Its protein is CSAGREGNSPLHF. V gene TRBV20-1 combines with J gene TRBJ1-6, with D maybe TRBD1 (5 bases). Germline values: CDR1 DFQATT, CDR2 SNEGSKA (reference sequence). Trimming shortened V by 5 bases and J by 7 bases, and 12 bases separated the two germline ends. The CDR3 spans 13 residues.

CDR3 DNA: TGTGCCAGCAGCCAGGGACTAGCGGGAATCGAGACCCAGTACTTC. Protein: CASSQGLAGIETQYF. This rearrangement joins TRBV7-7 to TRBJ2-5, with 13 nucleotides matching TRBD2. Germline CDR1 is SSHAT and CDR2 is FNYEAQ (reference sequence). This CDR3 is built from 15 residues. V gave up 5 bases and J gave up 5 bases; unmatched junction bases: 5.

This chain uses TRBV2 with TRBJ2-2; no clear D gene. Trimming stripped 0 bases from V and 6 bases from J, with 11 bases between. The germline gives CDR1 SNHLY, CDR2 FYNNEI. The CDR3 is 15 amino acids. The CDR3 region is CASSEARPPSGELFF. The CDR3 bases are TGTGCCAGCAGTGAAGCGCGGCCCCCTTCCGGGGAGCTGTTTTTT.

In its sample, this clonotype was seen a few times. This rearrangement joins TRBV7-9 to TRBJ1-1; TRBD1 matches at 9 bases. Germline V CDR1 and CDR2: SEHNR, FQNEAQ (reference sequence). With 5 bases clipped from V and 4 bases from J, the junction kept 5 bases outside the gene matches. The CDR3 sequence is 14 residues long. As DNA, the CDR3 is TGTGCCAGCAGCAGAACAGGGGGCGGCACTGAAGCTTTCTTT. Protein sequence: CASSRTGGGTEAFF.

The chain employs TRBV7-7 and TRBJ2-1, with a possible D match to TRBD2 (5 bases). CDR3 length equals 13 residues. Per the germline V gene, CDR1 is SSHAT and CDR2 is FNYEAQ (reference sequence). With 3 bases removed from V and 8 bases from J, the gap between germline ends came to 11 bases. The CDR3 here is CASSFRGGDEQFF. The CDR3 DNA reads TGTGCCAGCAGCTTTCGGGGTGGCGATGAGCAGTTCTTC.

The table lists this clonotype with a few counts. For the CDR3, the DNA is TGTGCCAGCAAAATGGGGAGTGGTACCGGGGAGCTGTTTTTT. Translating gives CASKMGSGTGELFF. The chain joins TRBV3-1 to TRBJ2-2; perhaps TRBD2 as D (5 bases). The V end was cut by 7 bases, the J end by 5 bases, with 14 bases between. The germline V gene has CDR1 LGHDT and CDR2 YNNKEL (reference sequence). The CDR3 is 14 amino acids.

The rearrangement uses TRBV21-1 and TRBJ2-7; the table assigns TRBD1, which was not confirmed against the DNA. TRBV21-1 is termed a pseudogene. This CDR3 contains 16 residues. The CDR3 nucleotides read TGTGCCAGCAGCTCAATGGGGGGACAGGGGGCCTACGAGCAGTACTTC. It codes for CASSSMGGQGAYEQYF.

This chain uses TRBV11-2 with TRBJ1-1; D gene unclear. The germline V and J ends were trimmed by 5 bases and 0 bases, with 10 bases remaining between them. The CDR3 has 14 amino acids. Germline loops: CDR1 SGHAT, CDR2 FQNNGV. The CDR3 sequence is CASSTQIMNTEAFF. The DNA for the CDR3 is TGTGCCAGCAGCACACAGATCATGAACACTGAAGCTTTCTTT. The variable domain in full, completed from reference TRBV11-2 and TRBJ1-1, reads EAGVAQSPRYKIIEKRQSVAFWCNPISGHATLYWYQQILGQGPKLLIQFQNNGVVDDSQLPKDRFSAERLKGVDSTLKIQPAKLEDSAVYLCASSTQIMNTEAFFGQGTRLTVV.

The genes are TRBV19 and TRBJ1-5, with D tentatively TRBD1 (5 bases). CDR1 is LNHDA, CDR2 SQIVND, per germline (reference sequence). The V and J ends lost 7 bases and 2 bases respectively, with 15 bases between them. The CDR3 is 15 amino acids. This chain's CDR3 is CASTPVWGGNQPQHF. CDR3 DNA sequence: TGTGCCAGTACCCCCGTATGGGGGGGCAATCAGCCCCAGCATTTT.

This clonotype was found many times. The chain employs TRBV7-8 and TRBJ1-1, with D uncertain. Trimming removed 1 base at V and 2 bases at J, with 11 bases between. There are 15 residues in the CDR3. Looked up from germline, CDR1 is SGHVS and CDR2 is FQNEAQ. CDR3 loop: CASSLEAGPNTEAFF. The CDR3 DNA reads TGTGCCAGCAGCTTAGAGGCAGGCCCCAACACTGAAGCTTTCTTT.

In its sample, this clonotype was seen a few times. The chain joins TRBV28 to TRBJ2-1, with TRBD2 identical over 8 bases. V lost 6 bases to trimming and J lost 9 bases; unmatched junction nucleotides: 4. The CDR3 length is 12 residues. Germline CDR1 and CDR2: MDHEN and SYDVKM. For the CDR3, the DNA is TGTGCCAGCAGCCCGACTAGCGCTGAGCAGTTCTTC. As protein: CASSPTSAEQFF.

There are many counts of this clonotype. The genes are TRBV12-3 or TRBV12-4 and TRBJ2-5, with no clear D. CDR3 length: 11 amino acids. Trimming shortened V by 4 bases and J by 7 bases, and 7 bases separated the two germline ends. The DNA for the CDR3 is TGTGCCAGCAGTTCGGGTTGGACCCAGTACTTC. Translated, it gives CASSSGWTQYF.

This clonotype was counted a few times. The chain employs TRBV7-2 and TRBJ2-2, with 7 bases matching TRBD1. This CDR3 has 13 amino acids. CDR1 and CDR2 (germline): SGHTA, FQGNSA. V was pared by 8 bases and J by 4 bases, with 4 bases of the junction left unmatched. CDR3 amino acids: CASGRDSTGELFF. CDR3 DNA: TGTGCCAGCGGCCGGGACAGCACCGGGGAGCTGTTTTTT.

The table lists this clonotype with a few counts. Relative to the germline gene, one junction end is altered; a read error may explain this. This chain uses TRBV5-6 with TRBJ2-3; 14 bases are a match to TRBD2. Germline CDR1 SGHDT, CDR2 YYEEEE. The CDR3 runs 15 residues. Written as DNA, the CDR3 is TGTGACAGCAGCTTGGGACTAGCGGGAGCAGATACGCAGTATTTT. The encoded protein is CDSSLGLAGADTQYF.

The genes are TRBV5-1 and TRBJ1-2; TRBD1 might be the D (6 bases). The CDR3 spans 15 residues. In germline, CDR1 is SGHRS, CDR2 YFSETQ. Trimming pared 0 bases from V and 2 bases from J, leaving 11 bases between. The CDR3 region is CASSLVPGQNYGYTF. CDR3 in DNA: TGCGCCAGCAGCTTGGTCCCGGGACAAAACTATGGCTACACCTTC.

The J gene is TRBJ1-2, the V gene TRBV6-2 or TRBV6-3; D remains unclear. The V gene lost 2 bases and the J gene lost 4 bases, with 20 bases spanning the gap. Germline CDR1 reads MNHEY; CDR2 reads SVGEGT. The CDR3 runs to 17 residues. CDR3 sequence (DNA): TGTGCCAGCAGTTACCCAACCTCGACGGTAGACGGCTATGGCTACACCTTC. Encoded protein: CASSYPTSTVDGYGYTF.

This clonotype showed up just a few times. The V call is TRBV15, the J call TRBJ1-1; D unresolved. Germline assignment: CDR1 LNHNV and CDR2 YYDKDF (reference sequence). The V end lost 0 bases, the J end lost 4 bases, and 6 bases lay between the germline ends. The CDR3 contains 13 residues. CDR3 loop: CATSRESSTEAFF. The CDR3 DNA follows: TGTGCCACCAGCAGAGAATCTAGCACTGAAGCTTTCTTT.